A selection of T cell receptor beta chains follows, all from one sample in a study of shared clonotypes between healthy human individuals. Some clones are missing from TCRdb's copy, which holds only in-frame ones; the method was immunoSEQ multiplex PCR. The repertoire holds 850,000 to 1,200,000 clones, about 80% seen once, with roughly 1.4% in the top ten. Material for sequencing was memory CD4+ T cells sorted from blood. The source of these receptors is a man younger than 35 in good health. Both conserved end residues are part of each CDR3. D genes are given only for firm matches. Clone size is not always given. Where it is, it says once, few, many or a class for expanded clones.

d_call,cdr3_length,clone_size,v_call,j_call,cdr3_nt,cdr3_aa
.,15,.,TRBV5-1,TRBJ1-6,TGCGCCAGCAGCTTGGCCGCAGGCGAGAATTCACCCCTCCACTTT,CASSLAAGENSPLHF
.,14,few,TRBV9,TRBJ1-4,TGTGCCAGCAGCGTTGGTTTAGGCCCCTACAAACTGTTTTTT,CASSVGLGPYKLFF
.,13,.,TRBV10-1,TRBJ1-1,TGCGCCAGCAGTGCGACAATGAACACTGAAGCTTTCTTT,CASSATMNTEAFF
.,16,.,TRBV5-1,TRBJ2-6,TGCGCCAGCAGCTTGGGACAGGAGGCTGGGGCCAACGTCCTGACTTTC,CASSLGQEAGANVLTF
TRBD2,14,.,TRBV7-2,TRBJ2-5,TGTGCCAGCAGGAAAACGGGACTACAAGAGACCCAGTACTTC,CASRKTGLQETQYF
TRBD1,15,.,TRBV30,TRBJ1-2,TGTGCCTGGAGACTCGGACAGGGAGCTTCCTATGGCTACACCTTC,CAWRLGQGASYGYTF
TRBD2,14,.,TRBV6-4,TRBJ2-2,TGTGCCAGCGGGCGGGAGCCGGGCACCGGGGAGCTGTTTTTT,CASGREPGTGELFF
.,15,.,TRBV5-1,TRBJ2-2,TGCGCCAGCAGCCTACGGGCTACAAACACCGGGGAGCTGTTTTTT,CASSLRATNTGELFF
.,13,.,TRBV5-5,TRBJ2-5,TGTGCCAGCAGCTTGGCTCTGGAAGGGACCCAGTACTTC,CASSLALEGTQYF
.,13,.,TRBV10-3,TRBJ1-2,TGTGCCATCAGTCCGGACGGAGTCTATGGCTACACCTTC,CAISPDGVYGYTF
.,13,.,TRBV7-3,TRBJ1-6,TGTGCCAGCAGCTTGGACGGTAATTCACCCCTCCACTTT,CASSLDGNSPLHF
.,14,.,TRBV5-4,TRBJ1-2,TGTGCCAGCAGCTTAACTGGGATCCGCTATGGCTACACCTTC,CASSLTGIRYGYTF
.,14,.,TRBV7-9,TRBJ2-3,TGTGCCAGCAGCTTAGGTCATAGGTCAGATACGCAGTATTTT,CASSLGHRSDTQYF
.,13,.,TRBV5-4,TRBJ2-7,TGTGCCAGCAGCTCTGGACTCCTCTACGAGCAGTACTTC,CASSSGLLYEQYF
TRBD1,13,.,TRBV2,TRBJ1-2,TGTGCCAGCAGTGAGACAGGGAACTATGGCTACACCTTC,CASSETGNYGYTF
.,12,.,TRBV6-5,TRBJ2-5,TGTGCCAGCAGGGCTGGGTCGGAAACCCAGTACTTC,CASRAGSETQYF
TRBD1,14,.,TRBV6-6,TRBJ1-1,TGTGCCAGCAACAAACAGGGGGGTGGCACTGAAGCTTTCTTT,CASNKQGGGTEAFF
TRBD2,16,many,TRBV18,TRBJ2-7,TGTGCCAGCTCACGATCCGGGACTAGCGGATCCTACGAGCAGTACTTC,CASSRSGTSGSYEQYF
.,15,.,TRBV2,TRBJ2-5,TGTGCCAGCAGTGACTTCGGGAGTAGGGTGGAGACCCAGTACTTC,CASSDFGSRVETQYF
.,14,.,TRBV5-6,TRBJ1-2,TGTGCCAGCAGCTCAAAGGGAAGGGGCTATGGCTACACCTTC,CASSSKGRGYGYTF
TRBD1,14,.,TRBV5-4,TRBJ2-5,TGTGCCAGCAGCAGGGACAGGGGCCAAGAGACCCAGTACTTC,CASSRDRGQETQYF
.,16,.,TRBV5-4,TRBJ1-6,TGTGCCAGCAGCCCGACATCGAGCGGACTAAATTCACCCCTCCACTTT,CASSPTSSGLNSPLHF
.,15,few,TRBV18,TRBJ1-1,TGTGCCAGCTCACCACCGACACACGGTCTAACTGAAGCTTTCTTT,CASSPPTHGLTEAFF
.,13,.,TRBV19,TRBJ1-6,TGTGCCACCGGGGGCTCCTATAATTCACCCCTCCACTTT,CATGGSYNSPLHF
.,17,.,TRBV15,TRBJ2-3,TGTGCCACCAGCAGATCCCTCCGGGACATTGGCACAGATACGCAGTATTTT,CATSRSLRDIGTDTQYF
TRBD1,14,.,TRBV6-6,TRBJ1-1,TGTGCCAGCGTGCAGAGGGGGCGGAACACTGAAGCTTTCTTT,CASVQRGRNTEAFF
TRBD1,15,.,TRBV5-6,TRBJ2-1,TGTGCCAGCAGCTGGGGACAGGGAGTCTACAATGAGCAGTTCTTC,CASSWGQGVYNEQFF
.,12,few,TRBV15,TRBJ1-6,TGTGCCACCAGCAGAGACCAATCACCCCTCCACTTT,CATSRDQSPLHF
.,15,.,TRBV6-1,TRBJ2-4,TGTGCCAGCAGTGATACGGGACACTCCAAAAACATTCAGTACTTC,CASSDTGHSKNIQYF
TRBD1,15,few,TRBV7-2,TRBJ2-7,TGTGCCAGCAGTAGAGGGGGACAGGGTTCCTACGAGCAGTACTTC,CASSRGGQGSYEQYF
.,16,.,TRBV5-4,TRBJ2-3,TGTGCCAGCAGCTTGGCCGCGCGGAGAAAGTCAGATACGCAGTATTTT,CASSLAARRKSDTQYF
.,14,.,TRBV27,TRBJ1-4,TGTGCCAGCAGTTTGGCTAACAGGGCGGAAAAACTGTTTTTT,CASSLANRAEKLFF
.,14,.,TRBV19,TRBJ2-5,TGTGCCAGTAGTATACCTGGGCCGCAAGAGACCCAGTACTTC,CASSIPGPQETQYF
TRBD1,13,.,TRBV6-6,TRBJ1-4,TGTGCCAGCGAGGGACAGATTAATGAAAAACTGTTTTTT,CASEGQINEKLFF
TRBD2,16,few,TRBV2,TRBJ2-7,TGTGCCAGCAGTCCCACTAGCGTCAGAAGCTCCTACGAGCAGTACTTC,CASSPTSVRSSYEQYF
.,15,.,TRBV9,TRBJ1-2,TGTGCCAGCAGCGTAGCGGCATCTCCTAACTATGGCTACACCTTC,CASSVAASPNYGYTF
.,14,.,TRBV5-3,TRBJ2-5,TGTGCCAGAAGCTTGGGCGGTCGGTGTTGGACCCAGTACTTC,CARSLGGRCWTQYF
TRBD1,14,.,TRBV5-1,TRBJ2-1,TGCGCCAGCAGCTCGGGACAGGGTGGCAATGAGCAGTTCTTC,CASSSGQGGNEQFF
.,15,.,TRBV30,TRBJ2-6,TGTGCCTGGAGTGTAGGTGGGACCGGGGCCAACGTCCTGACTTTC,CAWSVGGTGANVLTF
.,14,.,TRBV6-5,TRBJ1-6,TGTGCCAGCAGGTTTAGGCAGGGGAATTCACCCCTCCACTTT,CASRFRQGNSPLHF
.,14,.,TRBV30,TRBJ1-1,TGTGCCCTAACGGCAGGGCCCCGATGGACTGAAGCTTTCTTT,CALTAGPRWTEAFF
TRBD1,15,.,TRBV5-6,TRBJ1-1,TGTGCCAGCAGCTGGGCAGGACAGGGATACACTGAAGCTTTCTTT,CASSWAGQGYTEAFF
TRBD1,14,few,TRBV7-2,TRBJ2-7,TGTGCCAGCAGCCCGGACAGGGGGCAGTTCGAGCAGTACTTC,CASSPDRGQFEQYF
TRBD2,14,.,TRBV7-2,TRBJ2-7,TGTGCCAGCAGCTTCACGGGACTAGCGAATGAGCAGTACTTC,CASSFTGLANEQYF
TRBD1,14,few,TRBV14,TRBJ1-3,TGTGCCAGCAGGCCGACAGGGGCTGGAAACACCATATATTTT,CASRPTGAGNTIYF
.,14,.,TRBV2,TRBJ2-5,TGTGCCAGCACCCCAGAGTCCCGGGGAGAGACCCAGTACTTC,CASTPESRGETQYF
.,13,.,TRBV7-2,TRBJ2-5,TGTGCCAGCAGCCTCGGGTCTCGGGAGACCCAGTACTTC,CASSLGSRETQYF
.,13,once,TRBV6-6,TRBJ1-1,TGTGCCAGCAGTAAACAGGGTATCACTGAAGCTTTCTTT,CASSKQGITEAFF
TRBD2,16,.,TRBV7-8,TRBJ2-2,TGTGCCAGCAGCTTAGCGGGGCTAGCGGGGCCCGGGGAGCTGTTTTTT,CASSLAGLAGPGELFF
.,20,.,TRBV5-1,TRBJ1-1,TGCGCCAGCAGCGAAAGTCAGAAGATAATCCCTCGGACAATGAACACTGAAGCTTTCTTT,CASSESQKIIPRTMNTEAFF
.,17,.,TRBV6-4,TRBJ1-2,TGTGCCAGCAGTGACAACAGGCAAGTACATCCTTCATATGGCTACACCTTC,CASSDNRQVHPSYGYTF
TRBD2,16,.,TRBV4-2,TRBJ2-5,TGTGCCAGCAGCCGAGCGACTAGCGGGGGGCAAGAGACCCAGTACTTC,CASSRATSGGQETQYF
.,16,.,TRBV7-6,TRBJ2-5,TGTGCCAGCAGCTTAGGGTGGGCGGCAGCTCAAGAGACCCAGTACTTC,CASSLGWAAAQETQYF
.,13,.,TRBV30,TRBJ1-4,TGTGCCTGGAGTGCGCTAGAGAGTGAAAAACTGTTTTTT,CAWSALESEKLFF
.,16,.,TRBV12-2,TRBJ1-5,TGTGCAAGTCAAGGATTTAAAAGGCGGCACAATCAGCCCCAGCATTTT,CASQGFKRRHNQPQHF
.,16,.,TRBV7-6,TRBJ1-1,TGTGCCAGCAGCCCATCGGGGGGCAGCCTTAACACTGAAGCTTTCTTT,CASSPSGGSLNTEAFF
TRBD2,17,.,TRBV11-2,TRBJ2-1,TGTGCCAGCAGCTTAGCTAGGTTCGGGAGGGGTAACAATGAGCAGTTCTTC,CASSLARFGRGNNEQFF
TRBD1,14,.,TRBV7-9,TRBJ1-1,TGTGCCAGCAGCGCACGGACAGGGGTCGCTGAAGCTTTCTTT,CASSARTGVAEAFF
TRBD2,16,.,TRBV5-4,TRBJ2-7,TGTGCCAGCAGTCCCGCGCCGGGACTAGACACCTACGAGCAGTACTTC,CASSPAPGLDTYEQYF
TRBD1,15,.,TRBV25-1,TRBJ2-7,TGTGCCAGCAGTGAACCCGGACAGGGGTACCACGAGCAGTACTTC,CASSEPGQGYHEQYF